This T cell receptor beta chain was identified in a study of T cell responses to AZD1222 COVID-19 vaccine. Generated by immunoSEQ multiplex PCR, the TCRdb table keeps only in-frame clones and is missing some. This sample carries around 120,000 clones, 85% to 90% of them seen once, and the ten largest clones take roughly 18%. Pooling of second doses given at about 4 or about 12 weeks was done. Whole-study results and caveats: The study reported that nearly half of spike-specific TCRs target unmutated variant regions. After the peak T cell response, and only then, were repertoires sampled. The CD4 TCRs associated with vaccination extended across spike and predominated at 160-218 and 743-854.

As concerns this clone: Antigen: not known.

The source material was peripheral blood, sampled 28 days after the second AZD1222 dose. This sequence was found in an adult who received the AZD1222 COVID-19 vaccine.

The CDR3 is CASSFGTGAGNTIYF. CDR3 nucleotide sequence: TGTGCCAGCAGCTTCGGGACAGGGGCTGGAAACACCATATATTTT. This chain links TRBV7-3 with TRBJ1-3; TRBD1 aligns across 10 bases. With 3 bases clipped from V and 2 bases from J, the junction kept 1 base outside the gene matches. The length of the CDR3 is 15 residues. From germline, CDR1 is SGHTA and CDR2 FQGTGA.